These 21 T cell receptor beta chains share one sample of origin, sequenced in a study of T cells in Graves' hyperthyroidism and ophthalmopathy. Amplification yielded TCR beta CDR3 regions, with RNA transcripts as the source. The study used the HTBI primer set for a first-round RT-PCR of the TCR CDR3. TCRdb reanalysed the multiplex PCR reads using MiXCR and keeps one entry per CDR3 protein. The data show about 570,000 distinct CDR3 sequences, just over 45% seen once. The specimen was peripheral blood or thyroid tissue (not recorded which). The source of these receptors is an adult woman with Graves' disease, either hyperthyroidism or ophthalmopathy (not recorded which).

This rearrangement joins TRBV7-8 to TRBJ1-3; 7 nucleotides align to TRBD1. Germline CDR1 SGHVS, CDR2 FQNEAQ. The CDR3 contains 13 residues. The J segment lost 6 bases and the V segment lost 6 bases, leaving 5 bases of the junction unmatched. The DNA of the CDR3 is TGTGCCAGCAGTGGGACAGCGTCAAACACCATATATTTT. This translates into CASSGTASNTIYF.

There are many counts of this clonotype. The CDR3 bases are TGTGCCAGCAGCCCCCGGACAGGCACCCAAGAGACCCAGTACTTC. It specifies CASSPRTGTQETQYF. V usage is TRBV6-6 and J usage is TRBJ2-5, with 7 positions matching TRBD1. The CDR3 length is 15 residues. J was trimmed by 1 base and V by 6 bases; bases with no gene match: 8. Germline V gene data show CDR1 as MNHNY and CDR2 as SVGAGI (reference sequence).

The sample holds a few counts of this clonotype. CDR3 sequence (DNA): TGCAGCGTTACCTCACAGGGGAACACTGAAGCTTTCTTT. Protein sequence: CSVTSQGNTEAFF. The chain employs TRBV29-1 and TRBJ1-1, with D possibly TRBD1 on 6 matching bases. The ends were cut back, 5 bases at V and 1 base at J, with 11 bases in the middle. The germline gives CDR1 SQVTM, CDR2 ANQGSEA. This CDR3 spans 13 amino acids.

This clonotype was counted ten times or more. The rearrangement uses TRBV18 and TRBJ1-2; D is ambiguous. V was pared by 4 bases and J by 8 bases, with 14 bases between. The CDR3 has 13 residues. Per germline, CDR1 KGHSH and CDR2 LQKENI. The CDR3 reads CASSLNDGGGYTF. The CDR3 DNA reads as TGTGCCAGCTCACTAAACGACGGAGGGGGCTACACCTTC.

Many counts were recorded for this clonotype. A junction boundary mismatches the germline segment, possibly from a read error. The chain links TRBV10-2 to TRBJ1-3, with D perhaps TRBD1 (5 bases). The CDR3 extends over 12 amino acids. The germline CDR1 and CDR2 sequences are WSHSY and SAAADI. CDR3 coding DNA: TGTGCCAGCTCAGGGTCTGGAAACACCATATATTTT. This translates into CASSGSGNTIYF.

The V call is TRBV4-1, the J call TRBJ1-5; a weak D match, TRBD1 (5 bases). The V gene lost 5 bases and the J gene lost 4 bases, with 9 bases spanning the gap. CDR3 length equals 13 residues. Germline V gene lookup returns CDR1 MGHRA and CDR2 YSYEKL. The CDR3 DNA sequence: TGCGCCAGCAGCACGGACATTAATCAGCCCCAGCATTTT. It codes for CASSTDINQPQHF.

This clonotype was counted many times. The V gene is TRBV10-3, the J gene TRBJ1-2; maybe TRBD1 (6 bases). The CDR3 has 13 residues. Looked up from germline, CDR1 is ENHRY and CDR2 is SYGVKD. V shed 4 bases and J shed 8 bases, with 14 bases lying between them. Here the CDR3 reads CAISGAGGNGYTF. The CDR3 DNA is TGTGCCATCAGTGGAGCCGGGGGCAACGGCTACACCTTC.

The rearrangement uses TRBV5-4 and TRBJ1-6, with TRBD1 matching 7 bases. Looked up from germline, CDR1 is SGHNT and CDR2 is YYREEE (reference sequence). The CDR3 runs 16 residues. V dropped 4 bases and J dropped 6; count of bases not matched to a gene: 10. The CDR3 loop is CASSPLEGQINSPLHF. Written as DNA, the CDR3 is TGTGCCAGCAGCCCACTGGAGGGACAGATTAATTCACCCCTCCACTTT.

This rearrangement joins TRBV29-1 to TRBJ2-5; 8 bases fit TRBD1. Germline-derived CDR1 and CDR2 are SQVTM and ANQGSEA. The V segment lost 8 bases and the J segment 4 bases; nucleotides outside the gene matches: 9. The CDR3 consists of 13 residues. The CDR3 loop is CSLGQGKGETQYF. CDR3 coding DNA: TGCAGCTTAGGACAGGGAAAAGGAGAGACCCAGTACTTC.

On this clonotype: A read error is possible here, since a much larger clone lies one base away. The chain is built from TRBV7-9 and TRBJ1-2; D gene unclear. V gave up 5 bases and J gave up 5 bases, with 12 bases separating them. This CDR3 contains 13 residues. Germline values: CDR1 SEHNR, CDR2 FQNEAQ (reference sequence). The CDR3 reads CASSKDGLYGYTF. For the CDR3, the DNA is TGTGCCAGCAGCAAAGACGGCCTTTATGGCTACACCTTC.

The chain joins TRBV20-1 to TRBJ1-1, with no clear D. The CDR3 contains 11 residues. Trimming removed 1 base at V and 7 bases at J, with 7 bases between. Germline V gene data show CDR1 as DFQATT and CDR2 as SNEGSKA (reference sequence). The CDR3 nucleotides are TGCAGTGCTAGAGCGGTGTTTGAAGCTTTCTTT. Its translation: CSARAVFEAFF.

On this clonotype itself: Possible read error: a much larger clone is one base away. V usage is TRBV6-6 and J usage is TRBJ2-7; either TRBD1 or TRBD2 may supply D (5 bases each). Germline V CDR1 and CDR2: MNHNY, SVGAGI (reference sequence). CDR3 length: 14 residues. This CDR3 reads CAGSPRDPSYEQYF. Written as DNA, the CDR3 is TGTGCCGGCAGTCCCCGGGACCCATCCTACGAGCAGTACTTC.

In this sample, this clonotype turned up many times. The chain is built from TRBV4-1 and TRBJ2-7; D perhaps matches TRBD1 (5 bases). This CDR3 region has 14 residues. Germline V gene lookup returns CDR1 MGHRA and CDR2 YSYEKL. The germline V and J ends were trimmed by 1 base and 3 bases, with 10 bases remaining between them. CDR3 nucleotides: TGCGCCAGCAGCCAAGGACAGTCAAGCTACGAGCAGTACTTC. Amino acid sequence: CASSQGQSSYEQYF.

V is TRBV29-1 and J is TRBJ1-1; D remains unclear. The CDR3 runs to 12 residues. Trimming cost V 4 bases and J 1 base, with 7 bases left between them. Germline-derived CDR1 and CDR2 are SQVTM and ANQGSEA. The DNA for the CDR3 is TGCAGCGTTGTATCGGGGAACACTGAAGCTTTCTTT. Its translation is CSVVSGNTEAFF.

The CDR3 nucleotides read TGCAGTGCTAGAGATTGGGGGGGGTACACTGATACGCAGTATTTT. The encoded protein is CSARDWGGYTDTQYF. This rearrangement joins TRBV20-1 to TRBJ2-3, with TRBD2 matching over 7 bases. In germline, CDR1 is DFQATT, CDR2 SNEGSKA (reference sequence). The CDR3 is 15 amino acids. V shed 0 bases, J shed 6 bases, and the junction held 9 bases outside the gene matches.

This clonotype was recorded at least ten times. The chain is built from TRBV7-2 and TRBJ1-5; no definite D call. The CDR3 totals 13 residues. The V gene's germline CDR1 is SGHTA and CDR2 FQGNSA. The V gene lost 4 bases and the J gene lost 0 bases, with 4 bases spanning the gap. CDR3 sequence: CASSWISNQPQHF. The CDR3 bases are TGTGCCAGCAGCTGGATTAGCAATCAGCCCCAGCATTTT.

This clonotype was counted only a few times. The chain uses TRBV10-2 and TRBJ1-5; D may be TRBD1 (5 bases). This CDR3 has 16 residues. Per germline, CDR1 WSHSY and CDR2 SAAADI. Trimming shortened V by 0 bases and J by 3 bases, and 12 bases separated the two germline ends. DNA for the CDR3: TGCGCCAGCAGTGAGTCGACTTGGGGGACCAATCAGCCCCAGCATTTT. Its translation: CASSESTWGTNQPQHF.

The J gene is TRBJ2-2, the V gene TRBV19; D unresolved. V was cut by 3 bases and J by 5 bases, with 4 bases left in between. This CDR3 has 12 residues. Germline CDR1 is LNHDA and CDR2 is SQIVND (reference sequence). The CDR3 DNA sequence: TGTGCCAGTAGTATTCAAACCGGGGAGCTGTTTTTT. Its translation: CASSIQTGELFF.

This chain connects TRBV9 to TRBJ1-2; 11 bases align to TRBD1. This CDR3 region has 14 residues. The germline CDR1 and CDR2 sequences are SGDLS and YYNGEE. With 1 base clipped from V and 6 bases from J, the junction kept 2 bases outside the gene matches. The CDR3 spells CASSVKGQGDGYTF. For the CDR3, the DNA is TGTGCCAGCAGCGTAAAGGGACAGGGGGATGGCTACACCTTC. The variable domain in full, completed from reference TRBV9 and TRBJ1-2, reads DSGVTQTPKHLITATGQRVTLRCSPRSGDLSVYWYQQSLDQGLQFLIQYYNGEERAKGNILERFSAQQFPDLHSELNLSSLELGDSALYFCASSVKGQGDGYTFGSGTRLTVV.

This clonotype was seen more than once but under ten times. The chain uses TRBV25-1 and TRBJ2-5; 7 positions agree with TRBD1. The V gene's germline CDR1 is MGHDK and CDR2 SYGVNS. Trimming cost V 7 bases and J 6 bases; bases outside gene matches: 8. CDR3 size: 13 residues. The CDR3 DNA is TGTGCCAGCACCAAACAGGGGACGAAGACCCAGTACTTC. Residues: CASTKQGTKTQYF.

The chain recombines TRBV29-1 with TRBJ2-2; D is perhaps TRBD2 (6 bases). Germline V gene data show CDR1 as SQVTM and CDR2 as ANQGSEA. CDR3 size: 18 residues. Trimming removed 5 bases at V and 10 bases at J, with 32 bases between. Here the CDR3 DNA reads TGCAGCGTTCTCAAGACGGGTAACACCGGGGAGGTCGGCGAGGAGCTGTTTTTT. Translated, it gives CSVLKTGNTGEVGEELFF.